These 16 T cell receptor beta chains were all obtained from the same sample, sequenced in a study of cytomegalovirus exposure and HLA in healthy donors (dated by TCRdb to 2016 to 2017). The library was made by the immunoSEQ multiplex PCR assay. A mixture of 60 forward primers for TCR Vbeta segments and 13 reverse primers for TCR Jbeta segments was used in the multiplex PCR. TCRdb retrieved this table from immuneACCESS and kept in-frame rearrangements only. Not all clones are present; in checked studies, unresolved V genes account for under half, and no reason is known for the remainder. The table for this sample lists fewer than 200,000 clones; more than 80% of them were counted only once. In total, the top ten clones hold under 2% of the sample. The sample was PBMCs. All receptors derive from a woman between 18 and 29 years old in good health and CMV-seronegative.

The gene calls are TRBV27 and TRBJ2-7; D remains ambiguous. Germline V gene data show CDR1 as MNHEY and CDR2 as SMNVEV (reference sequence). V lost 3 bases and J 3 bases, leaving 9 bases between the germline ends. There are 13 residues in the CDR3. This chain's CDR3 is CASSFATGYEQYF. The DNA for the CDR3 is TGTGCCAGCAGTTTTGCGACTGGCTACGAGCAGTACTTC.

The chain combines TRBV6-6 with TRBJ2-3, with 8 bases aligning to TRBD1. This CDR3 spans 15 amino acids. V was clipped by 2 bases and J by 2 bases; unmatched bases: 3. Germline values: CDR1 MNHNY, CDR2 SVGAGI (reference sequence). CDR3 sequence reads: CASSYRTGLTDTQYF. The CDR3 DNA sequence: TGTGCCAGCAGTTACCGGACAGGGCTCACAGATACGCAGTATTTT.

V is TRBV19 and J is TRBJ1-5; 10 nucleotides align to TRBD1. In germline, CDR1 is LNHDA, CDR2 SQIVND (reference sequence). The CDR3 totals 15 residues. V trimming: 7 bases; J trimming: 2 bases; junction bases outside the gene matches: 5. CDR3 region: CASNPGTGGNQPQHF. CDR3 nucleotides: TGTGCCAGTAACCCCGGGACAGGGGGCAATCAGCCCCAGCATTTT.

V and J are TRBV6-1 and TRBJ2-3, with a tentative D call TRBD1 (5 bases). Trimming stripped 3 bases from V and 2 bases from J, with 12 bases between. The V gene's germline CDR1 is MNHNS and CDR2 SASEGT. The CDR3 is 15 residues long. The CDR3 DNA sequence: TGTGCCAGCAGTGACCGAGACAGAATCACAGATACGCAGTATTTT. Amino acids: CASSDRDRITDTQYF.

This clone was counted a single time. The V and J genes are TRBV9 and TRBJ1-1; D is unclear. V shed 2 bases and J shed 1 base, with 15 bases lying between them. CDR1 SGDLS and CDR2 YYNGEE come from the germline V gene. The CDR3 has 16 residues. CDR3 bases: TGTGCCAGCAGCGTTTCCGTCAATCCGAGGAACACTGAAGCTTTCTTT. This encodes CASSVSVNPRNTEAFF. Full variable domain (missing parts from reference TRBV9 and TRBJ1-1): DSGVTQTPKHLITATGQRVTLRCSPRSGDLSVYWYQQSLDQGLQFLIQYYNGEERAKGNILERFSAQQFPDLHSELNLSSLELGDSALYFCASSVSVNPRNTEAFFGQGTRLTVV.

The chain links TRBV27 to TRBJ2-1, with a tentative D call TRBD2 (5 bases). Germline assignment: CDR1 MNHEY and CDR2 SMNVEV (reference sequence). The length of the CDR3 is 17 residues. V was clipped by 2 bases and J by 4 bases, with 18 bases between them. CDR3: CASSLTARVDFYNEQFF. The DNA of the CDR3 is TGTGCCAGCAGTTTAACCGCGCGGGTGGACTTTTACAATGAGCAGTTCTTC.

This sequence joins TRBV28 and TRBJ2-1; 7 bases agree with TRBD2. Germline values: CDR1 MDHEN, CDR2 SYDVKM. The V segment lost 2 bases and the J segment 5 bases; nucleotides outside the gene matches: 6. The CDR3 contains 15 residues. This CDR3 reads CASSLGGLRNNEQFF. CDR3 nucleotide sequence: TGTGCCAGCAGTTTAGGGGGACTAAGAAACAATGAGCAGTTCTTC.

J is TRBJ1-6 and V is TRBV6-5, with D possibly TRBD1 on 6 matching bases. V lost 2 bases and J 6 bases, leaving 8 bases between the germline ends. CDR3 length equals 14 residues. Germline V gene sequence: CDR1 MNHEY, CDR2 SVGAGI. CDR3 DNA: TGTGCCAGCAGTTACGGACAGTCTAATTCACCCCTCCACTTT. Amino acid sequence: CASSYGQSNSPLHF.

Here the CDR3 reads CAISETPAYEQYF. For the CDR3, the DNA is TGTGCCATCAGTGAGACTCCTGCCTACGAGCAGTACTTC. The J gene is TRBJ2-7, the V gene TRBV10-3; unclear D gene. The V end lost 2 bases, the J end lost 2 bases, and 7 bases lay between the germline ends. This CDR3 is 13 amino acids long. Germline V gene lookup returns CDR1 ENHRY and CDR2 SYGVKD.

This clone showed up just a few times. The CDR3 bases are TGTGCCAGCAGCTTAAGGGCAGGGCTCGCGCGGGGCACCGGGGAGCTGTTTTTT. Translation: CASSLRAGLARGTGELFF. The V gene is TRBV7-8, the J gene TRBJ2-2; possibly TRBD2 for D (6 bases). The germline CDR1 and CDR2 sequences are SGHVS and FQNEAQ. The CDR3 has 18 amino acids. Between the trimmed V and J ends, which lost 2 bases and 4 bases, there was a span of 20 bases.

The chain recombines TRBV25-1 with TRBJ1-1, with TRBD1 matching 9 bases. Per germline, CDR1 MGHDK and CDR2 SYGVNS. This CDR3 has 14 amino acids. V dropped 5 bases and J dropped 6; count of bases not matched to a gene: 7. The CDR3 DNA sequence: TGTGCCAGCAGTTTCCGGGACAGGGTAGCTGAAGCTTTCTTT. Translation: CASSFRDRVAEAFF. Looking up the rest from reference TRBV25-1 and TRBJ1-1 gives the full variable domain: EADIYQTPRYLVIGTGKKITLECSQTMGHDKMYWYQQDPGMELHLIHYSYGVNSTEKGDLSSESTVSRIRTEHFPLTLESARPSHTSQYLCASSFRDRVAEAFFGQGTRLTVV.

V usage is TRBV28 and J usage is TRBJ1-5; TRBD1 might be the D (5 bases). The CDR3 has 18 amino acids. Trimming took 5 bases from V and 0 from J, leaving 20 bases between them. Germline-derived CDR1 and CDR2 are MDHEN and SYDVKM. The CDR3 protein is CASSHGRYRRLSNQPQHF. The CDR3 region has the DNA TGTGCCAGCAGTCACGGACGTTACAGGAGACTTAGCAATCAGCCCCAGCATTTT.

The rearrangement links TRBV7-2 to TRBJ2-7; D is unresolved. Germline CDR1 and CDR2: SGHTA and FQGNSA. This CDR3 has 12 amino acids. Trimming shortened V by 2 bases and J by 3 bases, and 5 bases separated the two germline ends. The DNA of the CDR3 is TGTGCCAGCAGCTTATATTTCTACGAGCAGTACTTC. Translated: CASSLYFYEQYF.

This chain links TRBV7-9 with TRBJ1-1; 10 bases fit TRBD1. The V segment lost 5 bases and the J segment 1 base; nucleotides outside the gene matches: 7. Germline assignment: CDR1 SEHNR and CDR2 FQNEAQ (reference sequence). This CDR3 is built from 16 residues. This CDR3 is CASSLPGQGQNTEAFF. CDR3 bases: TGTGCCAGCAGCCTCCCGGGACAGGGGCAGAACACTGAAGCTTTCTTT. The complete variable domain, with remaining parts taken from reference TRBV7-9 and TRBJ1-1, reads DTGVSQNPRHKITKRGQNVTFRCDPISEHNRLYWYRQTLGQGPEFLTYFQNEAQLEKSRLLSDRFSAERPKGSFSTLEIQRTEQGDSAMYLCASSLPGQGQNTEAFFGQGTRLTVV.

The chain has TRBV5-4 and TRBJ1-3; a weak D match, TRBD1 (6 bases). The CDR3 covers 16 residues. Trimming left V 4 bases short and J 3 bases short, with 17 bases between. Germline CDR1 SGHNT, CDR2 YYREEE (reference sequence). CDR3 in amino acids: CASSPGGGAGGNTIYF. The CDR3 DNA reads as TGTGCCAGCAGCCCCGGAGGGGGGGCAGGTGGAAACACCATATATTTT.

The chain couples TRBV2 to TRBJ2-7; D gene ambiguous. The CDR3 covers 13 residues. Germline lookup yields CDR1 SNHLY and CDR2 FYNNEI. Trimming shortened V by 8 bases and J by 0 bases, and 11 bases separated the two germline ends. The CDR3 is CASGSWSSYEQYF. Here the CDR3 DNA reads TGTGCCAGCGGTTCTTGGAGCTCCTACGAGCAGTACTTC.